This T cell receptor beta chain was sequenced in a study of OX40 agonist ivuxolimab in advanced cancers. Study-wide context: Dose-escalation patients were diagnosed with hepatocellular carcinoma, melanoma, renal cell cancer or head and neck cancer.

Autoimmune disease history or systemic immunosuppression excluded patients. Assay used: immunoSEQ multiplex PCR; TCRdb lists only in-frame clones, some missing. The sample includes roughly 56,000 clones, 82% of them seen just once. The V and J ends lost 7 bases and 2 bases respectively, with 21 bases between them. The CDR3 has 17 residues. Germline V gene sequence: CDR1 LNHDA, CDR2 SQIVND (reference sequence). The clonotype originates from an adult with an advanced solid tumor such as melanoma, head and neck, liver or kidney cancer. This sequence joins TRBV19 and TRBJ1-5, with D tentatively TRBD1 (6 bases). The material sequenced was CD4+ or CD8+ T cells sorted from blood, taken in a trial of the OX40 agonist ivuxolimab. The CDR3 nucleotides read TGTGCCAGTACTCGGGACACCCATAAAGGAGGCAATCAGCCCCAGCATTTT. Translation: CASTRDTHKGGNQPQHF. Full variable domain (remainder filled in from reference TRBV19 and TRBJ1-5): DGGITQSPKYLFRKEGQNVTLSCEQNLNHDAMYWYRQDPGQGLRLIYYSQIVNDFQKGDIAEGYSVSREKKESFPLTVTSAQKNPTAFYLCASTRDTHKGGNQPQHFGDGTRLSIL.